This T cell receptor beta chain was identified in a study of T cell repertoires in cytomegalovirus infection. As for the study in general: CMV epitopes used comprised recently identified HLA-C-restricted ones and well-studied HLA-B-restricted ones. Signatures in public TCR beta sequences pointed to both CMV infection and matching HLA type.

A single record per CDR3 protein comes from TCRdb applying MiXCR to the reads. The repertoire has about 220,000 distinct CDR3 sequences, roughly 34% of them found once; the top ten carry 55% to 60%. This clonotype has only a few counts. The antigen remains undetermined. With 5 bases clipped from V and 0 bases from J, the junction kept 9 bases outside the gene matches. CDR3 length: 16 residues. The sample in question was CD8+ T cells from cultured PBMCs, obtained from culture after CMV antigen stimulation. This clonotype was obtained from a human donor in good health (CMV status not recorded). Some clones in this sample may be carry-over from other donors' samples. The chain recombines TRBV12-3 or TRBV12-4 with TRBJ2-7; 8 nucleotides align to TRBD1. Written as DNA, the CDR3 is TGTGCCAGCAGTCTAATGGGACAGGCGAGCTCCTACGAGCAGTACTTC. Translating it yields CASSLMGQASSYEQYF.